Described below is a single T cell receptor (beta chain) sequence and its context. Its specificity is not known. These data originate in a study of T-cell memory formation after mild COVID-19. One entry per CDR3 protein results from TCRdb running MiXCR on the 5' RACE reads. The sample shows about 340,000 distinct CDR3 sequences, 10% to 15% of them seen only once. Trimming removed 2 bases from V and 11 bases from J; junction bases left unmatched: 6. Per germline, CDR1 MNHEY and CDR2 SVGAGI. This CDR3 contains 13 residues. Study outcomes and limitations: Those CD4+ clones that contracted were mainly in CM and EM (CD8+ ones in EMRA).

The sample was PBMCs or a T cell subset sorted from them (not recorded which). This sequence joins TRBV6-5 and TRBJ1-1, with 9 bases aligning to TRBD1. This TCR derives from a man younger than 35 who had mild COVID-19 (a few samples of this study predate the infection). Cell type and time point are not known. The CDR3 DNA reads TGTGCCAGCAGTTACGGACAGGGGAGGAGTGCTTTCTTT. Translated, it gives CASSYGQGRSAFF.